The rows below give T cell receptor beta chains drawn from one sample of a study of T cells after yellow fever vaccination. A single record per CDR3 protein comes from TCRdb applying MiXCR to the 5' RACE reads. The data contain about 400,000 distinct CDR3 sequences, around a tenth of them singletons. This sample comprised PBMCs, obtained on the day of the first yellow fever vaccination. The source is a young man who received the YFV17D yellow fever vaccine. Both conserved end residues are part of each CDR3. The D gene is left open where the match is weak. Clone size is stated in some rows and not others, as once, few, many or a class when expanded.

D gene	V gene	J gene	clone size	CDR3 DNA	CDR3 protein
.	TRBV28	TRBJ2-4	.	TGTGCCAGCAGACCGGCCCCCAAAGGCGCCATTCACCTAGCCAAAAACATTCAGTACTTC	CASRPAPKGAIHLAKNIQYF
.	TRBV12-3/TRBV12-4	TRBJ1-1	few	TGTGCCAGCGGCAACATAATCGTGACAGTGAACACTGAAGCTTTCTTT	CASGNIIVTVNTEAFF
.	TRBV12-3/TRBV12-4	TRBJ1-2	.	TGTGCCAGCAGTCCGGAAGGGCAGCGGGACACGGCCTTTGGCTACACCTTC	CASSPEGQRDTAFGYTF
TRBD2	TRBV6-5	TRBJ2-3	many	TGTGCCAGCAGCTCGCTAGCAGCGGGGGGGCCGAAAGATACGCAGTATTTT	CASSSLAAGGPKDTQYF
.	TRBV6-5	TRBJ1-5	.	TGTGCCAGCAGTTCAATGCCCAATCAGCCCCAGCATTTT	CASSSMPNQPQHF
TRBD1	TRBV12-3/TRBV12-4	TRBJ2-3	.	TGTGCCAGCAGTTTTGACAGGGAATACACAGATACGCAGTATTTT	CASSFDREYTDTQYF
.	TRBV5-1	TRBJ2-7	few	TGCGCCAGCAGCTTGGATCGCCCGCCAAACTACGAGCAGTACTTC	CASSLDRPPNYEQYF
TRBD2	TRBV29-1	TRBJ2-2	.	TGCAGCGTTGACGGGGGGGCGAACACCGGGGAGCTGTTTTTT	CSVDGGANTGELFF
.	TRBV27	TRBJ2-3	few	TGTGCCAGCAGTTTCGGTAGCAGGGGATCAGATACGCAGTATTTT	CASSFGSRGSDTQYF
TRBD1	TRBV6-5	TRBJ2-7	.	TGTGCCAGCAGTTGGGGACAGGGTAAACGCGAGCAGTACTTC	CASSWGQGKREQYF
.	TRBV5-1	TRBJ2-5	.	TGCGCCAGCAGCCCGCTTGGCCCCACCCAAGAGACCCAGTACTTC	CASSPLGPTQETQYF
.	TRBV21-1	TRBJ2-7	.	TGTGCCAGCAGCCGGACAGGGGCGTCCTACGAGCAGTACTTC	CASSRTGASYEQYF
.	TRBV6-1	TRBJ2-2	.	TGTGCCAGCAACCAGGGTACCTTTGTAAATGGGGAGCTGTTTTTT	CASNQGTFVNGELFF
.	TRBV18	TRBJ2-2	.	TGTGCCAGCTGTAGGACAGAAGAGAACACCGGGGAGCTGTTTTTT	CASCRTEENTGELFF
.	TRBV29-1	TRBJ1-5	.	TGCAGCGTTGCAGGCGGGACGGGGCCCCAGCATTTT	CSVAGGTGPQHF
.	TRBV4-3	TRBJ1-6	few	TGCGCCAGCAGCCAAATTTGGGGCCATAATTCACCCCTCCACTTT	CASSQIWGHNSPLHF
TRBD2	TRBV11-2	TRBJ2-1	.	TGTGCCAGCAGCACAACCCCCGGGACTAGCGGGGGGGCGTTTTTCTACAATGAGCAGTTCTTC	CASSTTPGTSGGAFFYNEQFF
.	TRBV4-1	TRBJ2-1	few	TGCGCCAGCAGCCCGGGCCATTCCTACAATGAGCAGTTCTTC	CASSPGHSYNEQFF
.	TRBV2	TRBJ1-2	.	TGTGCCTATCACGGGGGCAATACTAACTATGGCTACACCTTC	CAYHGGNTNYGYTF
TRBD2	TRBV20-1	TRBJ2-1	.	TGCAGTGCGACGACTAGCGGGGGGGCTGGGGAGCAGTTCTTC	CSATTSGGAGEQFF
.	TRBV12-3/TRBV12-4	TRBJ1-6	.	TGTGCCAGCAGTTTGGCGTATGGCGCAGCCCTCCACTTT	CASSLAYGAALHF
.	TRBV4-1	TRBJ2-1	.	TGCGCCAGCAGCCAAGAGTCAGGGGCCTACAATGAGCAGTTCTTC	CASSQESGAYNEQFF